These 8 T cell receptor beta chains share one sample of origin, sequenced in a study of blood T cell repertoires in COVID-19. TCRdb's copy holds only in-frame clones and misses some; the assay was immunoSEQ multiplex PCR. Altogether 350,000 to 500,000 clones are present, around 90% being singletons, with the ten largest covering about 0.91%. Sequencing was carried out using peripheral blood. These receptors originate from a man in his late teens or twenties with COVID-19, enrolled during active disease.

V usage is TRBV15 and J usage is TRBJ1-2; 7 positions agree with TRBD1. Germline V gives CDR1 LNHNV, CDR2 YYDKDF (reference sequence). CDR3 length equals 16 residues. V lost 3 bases and J lost 6; bases outside the gene matches: 13. CDR3 residues: CATSSVRQGSLHGYTF. In DNA, the CDR3 is TGTGCCACCAGCAGCGTCCGACAGGGCTCTCTGCATGGCTACACCTTC.

The V gene is TRBV9, the J gene TRBJ2-2; D possibly corresponds to TRBD1 (5 bases). Trimming took off 4 bases at V and 0 bases at J, with 7 bases between the two ends. The CDR3 totals 14 residues. Per germline, CDR1 SGDLS and CDR2 YYNGEE. CDR3 coding DNA: TGTGCCAGCAGCCGACAGCCGAACACCGGGGAGCTGTTTTTT. Amino acids: CASSRQPNTGELFF.

This chain joins TRBV3-1 (or the pseudogene TRBV3-2) and TRBJ1-6; D remains unclear. The germline gives CDR1 LGHDT, CDR2 YNNKEL (reference sequence). CDR3 length equals 14 residues. V was cut by 1 base and J by 6 bases, with 7 bases left in between. The CDR3 spells CASSQGRFNSPLHF. The CDR3 coding sequence is TGTGCCAGCAGCCAAGGCCGGTTTAATTCACCCCTCCACTTT.

This chain uses TRBV5-1 with TRBJ1-5; 9 positions agree with TRBD1. This CDR3 spans 14 amino acids. After removal of 4 bases from V and 5 bases from J, the junction contained 4 bases not matched to a gene. Germline V gene sequence: CDR1 SGHRS, CDR2 YFSETQ. The CDR3 DNA is TGCGCCAGCAGCATGGGACAGGGTGATCAGCCCCAGCATTTT. The encoded protein is CASSMGQGDQPQHF.

The CDR3 DNA reads as TGTGCCAGCTCCTGGCAGGATAGCAATCAGCCCCAGCATTTT. Translating it yields CASSWQDSNQPQHF. This chain connects TRBV6-5 to TRBJ1-5; D remains unclear. Germline V CDR1 and CDR2: MNHEY, SVGAGI. The CDR3 extends over 14 amino acids. V gave up 8 bases and J gave up 0 bases, with 11 bases separating them.

The rearrangement joins TRBV19 to TRBJ2-1; weak D call: TRBD1 (5 bases). The CDR3 is made up of 14 amino acids. The V gene's germline CDR1 is LNHDA and CDR2 SQIVND (reference sequence). Trimming left V 9 bases short and J 0 bases short, with 12 bases between. CDR3 sequence (DNA): TGTGCCAGCGGTCACAGGTCCTCCTACAATGAGCAGTTCTTC. Its translation is CASGHRSSYNEQFF.

The V gene is TRBV19, the J gene TRBJ1-2, with a possible D match to TRBD1 (6 bases). This CDR3 is 12 amino acids long. V shed 10 bases and J shed 8 bases, with 17 bases lying between them. Germline values: CDR1 LNHDA, CDR2 SQIVND (reference sequence). CDR3 region: CATEGGGLGYTF. CDR3 DNA: TGTGCCACCGAAGGGGGGGGCTTGGGCTACACCTTC.

The V and J genes are TRBV14 and TRBJ2-2; a possible D gene is TRBD1 (5 bases). This CDR3 spans 15 amino acids. Trimming left V 3 bases short and J 3 bases short, with 11 bases between. From germline, CDR1 is SGHDN and CDR2 FVKESK. The CDR3 is CASSHTGGDTGELFF. CDR3 sequence (DNA): TGTGCCAGCAGCCACACAGGTGGGGACACCGGGGAGCTGTTTTTT.